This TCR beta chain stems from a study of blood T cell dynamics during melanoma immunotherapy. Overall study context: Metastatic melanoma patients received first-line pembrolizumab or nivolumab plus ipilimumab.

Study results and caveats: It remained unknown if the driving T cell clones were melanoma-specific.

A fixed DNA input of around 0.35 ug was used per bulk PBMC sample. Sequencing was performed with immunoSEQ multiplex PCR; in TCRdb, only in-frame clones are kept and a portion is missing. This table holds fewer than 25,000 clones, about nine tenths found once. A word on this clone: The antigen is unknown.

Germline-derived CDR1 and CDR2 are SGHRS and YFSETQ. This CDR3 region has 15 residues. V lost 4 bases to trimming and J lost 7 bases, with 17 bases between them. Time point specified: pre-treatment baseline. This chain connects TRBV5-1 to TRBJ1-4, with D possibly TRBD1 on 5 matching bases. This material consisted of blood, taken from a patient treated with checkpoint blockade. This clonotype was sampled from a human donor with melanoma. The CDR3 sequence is CASSPSPGGIEKLFF. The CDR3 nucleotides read TGCGCCAGCAGCCCCAGTCCGGGGGGTATTGAAAAACTGTTTTTT.